Listed below are T cell receptor beta chains from one sample, sequenced in a study of Ad26.COV2.S vaccination and SARS-CoV-2 variants. Profiling relied on immunoSEQ multiplex PCR, and the TCRdb table lists in-frame clones only, not all of them. This sample has roughly 350,000 clones; 80% to 90% occur once, and the top ten carry about 10%. Source: peripheral blood, taken in a trial of Ad26.COV2.S vaccine versus placebo. These receptors were taken from a person between 18 and 65 years old who received the Ad26.COV2.S COVID-19 vaccine or a placebo. Each CDR3 is given without its conserved first and last residue. Each record gives: D gene, V gene, J gene, CDR3 protein. A D gene is named only where the DNA matches it firmly.

TRBD2	TRBV4-1	TRBJ2-3	ASSQDSTSGGEDTQY
-	TRBV5-1	TRBJ1-1	ASSLYFLQGGTEAF
TRBD2	TRBV24-1	TRBJ2-2	AAGRDTGELF
-	TRBV28	TRBJ1-4	ASSRIQGSLTNEKLF
-	TRBV28	TRBJ1-1	ASTTGRTEAF
-	TRBV28	TRBJ2-7	ASSSSYEQY
TRBD1	TRBV3-1/TRBV3-2	TRBJ2-5	ASSQARGRSETQY
-	TRBV6-2/TRBV6-3	TRBJ2-7	ASSLSRGGPSYEQY
-	TRBV9	TRBJ1-3	ASSVAGSGNTIY
TRBD2	TRBV6-2/TRBV6-3	TRBJ2-3	ASSLAGGPNTQY
-	TRBV19	TRBJ2-5	ASNRGREETQY
-	TRBV7-9	TRBJ2-1	ASSLATVNNEQF
-	TRBV19	TRBJ1-2	ASRGVYNYGYT
-	TRBV6-5	TRBJ1-5	ASRGDKWGPQH
TRBD2	TRBV14	TRBJ2-7	ASSQLTSGFTYEQY
TRBD2	TRBV24-1	TRBJ2-5	ATSDPLAGRETQY
TRBD1	TRBV2	TRBJ1-3	ATATGMEGNTIY
-	TRBV28	TRBJ1-1	ASSLYRGRITEAF
TRBD1	TRBV28	TRBJ1-2	ASSSPSPGQGDYGYT
-	TRBV6-5	TRBJ1-1	ASSQGPAAF